A selection of T cell receptor beta chains follows, all from one sample in a study of T cell responses to AZD1222 COVID-19 vaccine. The table came from immunoSEQ multiplex PCR; TCRdb's copy has only in-frame clones and leaves some out. The sample yields fewer than 100,000 clones, roughly 90% seen once. Source: peripheral blood, taken on day 0 of AZD1222 vaccination. These receptors originate from an adult in good health. Both conserved end residues are trimmed from each CDR3. The order of the fields is V gene, CDR3 protein.

>TRBV6-2/TRBV6-3
ASSYPRQGGNQPQH
>TRBV12-3/TRBV12-4
ASSSTVNYGYT
>TRBV27
ASSLSLQGAYEQF
>TRBV28
ASSSLDERAETQY
>TRBV12-3/TRBV12-4
ASSLGQGYGYT
>TRBV9
ASTPLGGRTDTQY
>TRBV28
ASSSGGGTWGTIY
>TRBV11-3
ASSTTYSGLAGMNEQF
>TRBV9
ASSKGLLTLATNEKLF
>TRBV6-5
ASSYNEVSSEQY
>TRBV27
ASSFGVNQPQH